A single sample is the source of the 32 T cell receptor beta chains below, sequenced in a study of blood T cell repertoires in COVID-19 (TCRdb year 2020). Libraries were built with the immunoSEQ multiplex PCR assay. TCRdb re-hosts the immuneACCESS table, in-frame sequences only. Its copies lack some clones; in the studies checked, an unresolved V gene accounts for under half of them, and the cause for the rest is not known. In this sample the table shows around 450,000 clones, 80% to 90% of which occur a single time. The ten largest clonotypes hold approximately 4.3% of the sample. The specimen sequenced was peripheral blood. These receptors came from a woman aged 25 to 39 with acute or convalescent COVID-19.

There are many counts of this clone. The chain has TRBV2 and TRBJ1-6; TRBD1 is a possible D gene (5 bases). Trimming stripped 5 bases from V and 13 bases from J, with 18 bases between. This CDR3 has 14 amino acids. Germline V gene lookup returns CDR1 SNHLY and CDR2 FYNNEI. The CDR3 DNA sequence: TGTGCCAGCAGTACCGGACCGGGGGGGATCCCCCTCCACTTT. This gives the protein CASSTGPGGIPLHF.

V gene TRBV20-1 combines with J gene TRBJ1-1; 10 nucleotides agree with TRBD1. The CDR3 runs to 13 residues. J lost 5 bases, V lost 3 bases, and 3 bases had no gene match. The germline V gene encodes CDR1 DFQATT and CDR2 SNEGSKA (reference sequence). The CDR3 coding sequence is TGCAGTGCTAGTCGGACAGGGGGAACTGAAGCTTTCTTT. It specifies CSASRTGGTEAFF.

The J gene is TRBJ2-7, the V gene TRBV13; TRBD1 agrees at 8 bases. The ends lost 5 bases at V and 2 bases at J; junction bases unmatched: 5. The CDR3 runs to 14 residues. Germline V gene sequence: CDR1 PRHDT, CDR2 FYEKMQ (reference sequence). This CDR3 reads CASSDRGQAYEQYF. The DNA of the CDR3 is TGTGCCAGCAGCGACCGGGGACAGGCCTACGAGCAGTACTTC.

This chain uses TRBV12-5 with TRBJ1-1; 10 bases match TRBD1. The germline gives CDR1 LGHNT, CDR2 FRNRAP. The CDR3 sequence is 14 residues long. J gave up 8 bases and V 4 bases, and 7 bases lay outside the gene matches. The CDR3 sequence: CASGYRDRGREAFF. The CDR3 DNA sequence: TGTGCTAGTGGTTACCGAGACAGGGGGCGGGAAGCTTTCTTT.

This clone was counted once. The rearrangement uses TRBV2 and TRBJ1-3; D not resolved. Looked up from germline, CDR1 is SNHLY and CDR2 is FYNNEI. Trimming took off 7 bases at V and 0 bases at J, with 10 bases between the two ends. CDR3 length: 14 amino acids. CDR3 DNA: TGTGCCAGCACGGCCGGGAGCTCTGGAAACACCATATATTTT. Translating it yields CASTAGSSGNTIYF.

This sequence joins TRBV2 and TRBJ2-3; 7 nucleotides match TRBD2. Trimming took 0 bases from V and 2 from J; bases not matched to a gene: 5. The germline V gene encodes CDR1 SNHLY and CDR2 FYNNEI. The CDR3 is made up of 16 amino acids. The CDR3 nucleotides are TGTGCCAGCAGTGAAGCAGGAGCGGGAATCACAGATACGCAGTATTTT. Amino acids: CASSEAGAGITDTQYF.

This rearrangement joins TRBV30 to TRBJ2-2; D call uncertain. V was pared by 4 bases and J by 0 bases, with 9 bases between. Germline V gene sequence: CDR1 GTSNPN, CDR2 SVGIG (reference sequence). The CDR3 contains 14 residues. CDR3 region: CAWTRRANTGELFF. CDR3 coding DNA: TGTGCCTGGACAAGGAGAGCGAACACCGGGGAGCTGTTTTTT.

This sequence joins TRBV7-6 and TRBJ2-2; 8 bases agree with TRBD1. Germline trimming cut 5 bases from V and 8 bases from J; bases unmatched to any gene: 10. The germline gives CDR1 SGHVS, CDR2 FNYEAQ. CDR3 length: 15 residues. The chain's CDR3 is CASSAIDRGVGELFF. In DNA, the CDR3 is TGTGCCAGCAGCGCTATCGACAGGGGCGTAGGGGAGCTGTTTTTT.

The rearrangement links TRBV19 to TRBJ2-2; D unclear. Germline CDR1 is LNHDA and CDR2 is SQIVND (reference sequence). The CDR3 length is 11 residues. V lost 5 bases to trimming and J lost 7 bases, with 5 bases between them. The CDR3 loop is CASSRSGELFF. CDR3 in DNA: TGTGCCAGTAGTCGCAGCGGGGAGCTGTTTTTT.

The V and J genes are TRBV2 and TRBJ2-7; a weak D match, TRBD1 (6 bases). From germline, CDR1 is SNHLY and CDR2 FYNNEI. V dropped 6 bases and J dropped 6 bases, with 18 bases sitting between them. CDR3 length equals 14 residues. The CDR3 region has the DNA TGTGCCAGCAGGGGGTGGGGGACACCCCTCGAGCAGTACTTC. It is translated as CASRGWGTPLEQYF. The full variable domain, with the rest looked up from reference TRBV2 and TRBJ2-7, is EPEVTQTPSHQVTQMGQEVILRCVPISNHLYFYWYRQILGQKVEFLVSFYNNEISEKSEIFDDQFSVERPDGSNFTLKIRSTKLEDSAMYFCASRGWGTPLEQYFGPGTRLTVT.

This rearrangement joins TRBV5-4 to TRBJ2-2; D is undetermined. Trimming left V 4 bases short and J 1 base short, with 11 bases between. Looked up from germline, CDR1 is SGHNT and CDR2 is YYREEE (reference sequence). The CDR3 extends over 15 amino acids. The CDR3 spells CASSLRLQNTGELFF. Written as DNA, the CDR3 is TGTGCCAGCAGCCTGAGGCTGCAGAACACCGGGGAGCTGTTTTTT. Full variable domain (outside the CDR3, taken from reference TRBV5-4 and TRBJ2-2): ETGVTQSPTHLIKTRGQQVTLRCSSQSGHNTVSWYQQALGQGPQFIFQYYREEENGRGNFPPRFSGLQFPNYSSELNVNALELDDSALYLCASSLRLQNTGELFFGEGSRLTVL.

The chain employs TRBV28 and TRBJ1-1; 8 positions match TRBD1. Germline CDR1 MDHEN, CDR2 SYDVKM. CDR3 length: 14 amino acids. V trimming: 3 bases; J trimming: 12 bases; junction bases outside the gene matches: 12. CDR3 DNA: TGTGCCAGCAGTTTGGAACCTGAACAGGGGGGAACTTTCTTT. This gives the protein CASSLEPEQGGTFF.

This clone has a single count. This sequence joins TRBV30 and TRBJ2-7; D might be TRBD1 (6 bases). Germline-derived CDR1 and CDR2 are GTSNPN and SVGIG (reference sequence). V gave up 1 base and J gave up 0 bases, with 10 bases separating them. This CDR3 has 14 residues. This CDR3 is CAWSADSYSYEQYF. The CDR3 DNA is TGTGCCTGGAGTGCGGACAGTTACTCCTACGAGCAGTACTTC.

In the case of this clone: The same CDR3 is also encoded by other DNA sequences in this sample. This sequence joins TRBV6-1 and TRBJ2-7; 7 bases line up with TRBD1. With 2 bases clipped from V and 0 bases from J, the junction kept 1 base outside the gene matches. This CDR3 comprises 14 residues. Per the germline V gene, CDR1 is MNHNS and CDR2 is SASEGT. The CDR3 reads CASSETGASYEQYF. For the CDR3, the DNA is TGTGCCAGCAGTGAAACAGGGGCCTCCTACGAGCAGTACTTC.

The chain links TRBV6-1 to TRBJ2-7; 8 nucleotides align to TRBD1. CDR1 and CDR2 from the germline V gene are MNHNS and SASEGT. J gave up 6 bases and V 4 bases, and 14 bases lay outside the gene matches. CDR3 length: 16 amino acids. Here the CDR3 DNA reads TGTGCCAGCAGTGCTAGTTCGCGACAGGGGTTTGGCGAGCAGTACTTC. Protein product: CASSASSRQGFGEQYF.

The chain has TRBV27 and TRBJ1-4, with D perhaps TRBD1 (5 bases). The CDR3 runs 12 residues. Trimming took 11 bases from V and 6 from J, leaving 13 bases between them. Germline V gives CDR1 MNHEY, CDR2 SMNVEV (reference sequence). The chain's CDR3 is CAHGGGHEKLFF. Written as DNA, the CDR3 is TGTGCCCACGGGGGAGGTCATGAAAAACTGTTTTTT.

The chain employs TRBV27 and TRBJ2-7; D possibly corresponds to TRBD2 (6 bases). The germline gives CDR1 MNHEY, CDR2 SMNVEV (reference sequence). V lost 7 bases and J 6 bases, leaving 16 bases between the germline ends. This CDR3 region has 13 residues. CDR3 region: CASKVAASGEQYF. The CDR3, as DNA: TGTGCCAGCAAGGTAGCGGCTTCCGGCGAGCAGTACTTC.

The chain is built from TRBV6-5 and TRBJ1-5, with D possibly matching TRBD1 (6 bases). V dropped 6 bases and J dropped 4 bases, with 10 bases sitting between them. CDR1 and CDR2 from the germline V gene are MNHEY and SVGAGI. This CDR3 is built from 13 residues. The DNA of the CDR3 is TGTGCCAGCAGACAACAGGGAAATCAGCCCCAGCATTTT. As protein: CASRQQGNQPQHF.

V is TRBV24-1 and J is TRBJ2-7; D gene uncertain. The CDR3 has 14 amino acids. Germline V gene data show CDR1 as KGHDR and CDR2 as SFDVKD. V was cut by 4 bases and J by 0 bases, with 9 bases left in between. DNA of the CDR3: TGTGCCACCAGTGACGGGTCGAGCTCCTACGAGCAGTACTTC. Translated, it gives CATSDGSSSYEQYF.

This chain uses TRBV11-2 with TRBJ1-3, with D perhaps TRBD1 (5 bases). The CDR3 is 17 residues long. V was pared by 4 bases and J by 3 bases, with 19 bases between. CDR1 and CDR2 from the germline V gene are SGHAT and FQNNGV. In DNA form, the CDR3 reads TGTGCCAGCAGCTCTGGCCCCGGGGGGAGCGGTGGAAACACCATATATTTT. This translates into CASSSGPGGSGGNTIYF.

The chain carries TRBV27 and TRBJ2-2, with 8 bases lining up with TRBD2. Germline assignment: CDR1 MNHEY and CDR2 SMNVEV (reference sequence). CDR3 length: 17 residues. V shed 4 bases, J shed 7 bases, and the junction held 14 bases outside the gene matches. The CDR3, as DNA: TGTGCCAGCAGTTCCCACCGGGGGGGCCGGATTGACGGGGAGCTGTTTTTT. This encodes CASSSHRGGRIDGELFF.

The chain couples TRBV9 to TRBJ2-4, with TRBD2 identical over 7 bases. The CDR3 loop spans 13 amino acids. Germline assignment: CDR1 SGDLS and CDR2 YYNGEE. V trimming: 5 bases; J trimming: 3 bases; junction bases outside the gene matches: 2. In DNA form, the CDR3 reads TGTGCCAGCAGTACGGGGGGCAAAAACATTCAGTACTTC. As protein: CASSTGGKNIQYF.

The rearrangement uses TRBV3-1 (or the pseudogene TRBV3-2) and TRBJ2-3; TRBD1 aligns across 7 bases. J lost 0 bases, V lost 1 base, and 4 bases had no gene match. The germline CDR1 and CDR2 sequences are LGHDT and YNNKEL (reference sequence). CDR3 length: 16 amino acids. The CDR3 nucleotides are TGTGCCAGCAGCCAAGCTTGGGGACAGAGCACAGATACGCAGTATTTT. Protein product: CASSQAWGQSTDTQYF.

This sequence joins TRBV9 and TRBJ2-7; D not resolved. Deletions cut 2 bases from V and 1 base from J, with 13 bases between. The CDR3 consists of 15 residues. Germline assignment: CDR1 SGDLS and CDR2 YYNGEE. The CDR3 DNA is TGTGCCAGCAGCGTCGACCCCACAGAATCCTACGAGCAGTACTTC. Protein: CASSVDPTESYEQYF.

The chain recombines TRBV5-8 with TRBJ2-7; possibly TRBD2 for D (5 bases). Germline values: CDR1 SGHTS, CDR2 YDEGEE. The CDR3 contains 16 residues. The germline V and J ends were trimmed by 0 bases and 7 bases, with 20 bases remaining between them. Here the CDR3 reads CASSLEGRVRRGEQYF. The CDR3 bases are TGTGCCAGCAGCTTGGAGGGCCGGGTGCGCCGGGGTGAGCAGTACTTC.

The J gene is TRBJ2-2, the V gene TRBV7-3; possible D gene TRBD2, 5 bases. Per the germline V gene, CDR1 is SGHTA and CDR2 is FQGTGA. The CDR3 is 16 amino acids. V was shortened by 5 bases and J by 0 bases, with 13 bases between the two germline ends. CDR3 in DNA: TGTGCCAGCAGCCTCGGGATCCGTGCGAACACCGGGGAGCTGTTTTTT. Translated, it gives CASSLGIRANTGELFF.

The chain recombines TRBV12-3 or TRBV12-4 with TRBJ2-7; no clear D. The CDR3 consists of 12 residues. Trimming stripped 1 base from V and 5 bases from J, with 6 bases between. CDR3 loop: CASSLGVDEQYF. CDR3 sequence (DNA): TGTGCCAGCAGTTTAGGCGTGGACGAGCAGTACTTC.

This clone showed up just once. The V call is TRBV11-2, the J call TRBJ2-2, with D possibly matching TRBD2 (6 bases). Looked up from germline, CDR1 is SGHAT and CDR2 is FQNNGV. This CDR3 is built from 18 residues. Trimming removed 1 base at V and 0 bases at J, with 15 bases between. As DNA, the CDR3 is TGTGCCAGCAGCTTAGGGGGTGTCGGGGGAGCGAACACCGGGGAGCTGTTTTTT. This sequence encodes CASSLGGVGGANTGELFF.

This rearrangement joins TRBV6-5 to TRBJ2-2, with TRBD2 identical over 10 bases. After removal of 9 bases from V and 1 base from J, the junction contained 5 bases not matched to a gene. CDR1 and CDR2 from the germline V gene are MNHEY and SVGAGI. The CDR3 extends over 15 amino acids. CDR3 sequence: CASKIAGGNTGELFF. DNA of the CDR3: TGTGCCAGTAAAATAGCGGGGGGGAACACCGGGGAGCTGTTTTTT.

This rearrangement joins TRBV5-1 to TRBJ2-2; D possibly corresponds to TRBD2 (6 bases). The CDR3 covers 16 residues. From germline, CDR1 is SGHRS and CDR2 YFSETQ. Trimming took off 0 bases at V and 7 bases at J, with 16 bases between the two ends. As DNA, the CDR3 is TGCGCCAGCAGCTTGGAGACTAGTCTATTTGGCGGGGAGCTGTTTTTT. Protein: CASSLETSLFGGELFF.

The rearrangement uses TRBV5-4 and TRBJ2-1; 7 positions match TRBD1. This CDR3 comprises 13 residues. The ends lost 4 bases at V and 4 bases at J; junction bases unmatched: 2. Germline CDR1 and CDR2: SGHNT and YYREEE (reference sequence). The CDR3 is CASSPGQYNEQFF. For the CDR3, the DNA is TGTGCCAGCAGCCCGGGACAGTACAATGAGCAGTTCTTC.

The rearrangement links TRBV7-8 to TRBJ1-2; tentative D call: TRBD1 (6 bases). CDR3 length equals 16 residues. V gave up 5 bases and J gave up 1 base, with 17 bases separating them. Germline loops: CDR1 SGHVS, CDR2 FQNEAQ. The CDR3 DNA is TGTGCCAGCAGCCGGGTAACGACAGGAGATAACTATGGCTACACCTTC. This encodes CASSRVTTGDNYGYTF.